The sequence of this TCR beta chain was determined in a study of blood T cell repertoires in COVID-19. Looking at the study overall: Whether acute or convalescent, the COVID-19 samples came from the United States, Italy and Spain.

In the original workflow: The assay estimated nucleated cells by amplifying reference gene primers. The method was immunoSEQ multiplex PCR; TCRdb's version includes in-frame clones alone and lacks a portion of them. V, J and clone size are taken as reported in that table, and D and trimming were inferred from the DNA itself. There are 150,000 or so clones in the sample; roughly 87% occur only once, and 8.4% lies in the top ten. The origin of this receptor is a woman in her sixties or seventies with acute or convalescent COVID-19. The source material was peripheral blood.

CDR3 protein: CAISELGQGTFQETQYF. CDR3 coding DNA: TGTGCCATCAGTGAGTTAGGGCAGGGAACTTTTCAAGAGACCCAGTACTTC. The chain employs TRBV10-3 and TRBJ2-5; tentative D call: TRBD1 (5 bases). The CDR3 spans 17 residues. V lost 1 base, J lost 2 bases, and 17 bases lay in between. Germline CDR1 ENHRY, CDR2 SYGVKD.